This T cell receptor (beta chain) was identified during a study of control samples from healthy donors and cancer patients. The table came from immunoSEQ multiplex PCR; TCRdb's copy has only in-frame clones and leaves some out. The table lists 40,000 or so clones, about 91% of them singletons. CDR3 length equals 15 residues. V lost 1 base and J 7 bases, leaving 16 bases between the germline ends. CDR1 is SEHNR and CDR2 is FQNEAQ in the germline V gene (reference sequence). The chain recombines TRBV7-9 with TRBJ1-1; D gene ambiguous. The sequence was collected from a woman aged 40-49 years with head and neck cancer. Sequenced input: PBMCs. For the CDR3, the DNA is TGTGCCAGCAGCTTAGGGCTAGCAGCCTTGGTTGAAGCTTTCTTT. It is translated as CASSLGLAALVEAFF.